The next 19 T cell receptor beta chains were all read from a single sample in a study of shared clonotypes between healthy human individuals. Only in-frame clones appear in the TCRdb table, and some are missing; sequencing was by immunoSEQ multiplex PCR. Here the sample spans roughly 2 million clones, 85% to 95% being singletons. The sequencing input was naive CD4+ T cells sorted from blood. Subset indicated: CD45RA+ positively selected. These receptors all stem from a man aged 18 to 35 in good health.

This chain connects TRBV4-3 to TRBJ2-1, with D perhaps matching TRBD2 (5 bases). This CDR3 spans 18 amino acids. CDR1 LGHNA and CDR2 YSLEER come from the germline V gene. The germline V and J ends were trimmed by 0 bases and 6 bases, with 21 bases remaining between them. CDR3 region: CASSQDFSAGRGPNEQFF. The CDR3 bases are TGCGCCAGCAGCCAAGATTTTTCCGCGGGCAGAGGGCCCAATGAGCAGTTCTTC.

The gene calls are TRBV27 and TRBJ2-7; 8 bases line up with TRBD2. The CDR3 is 15 amino acids. The V segment lost 8 bases and the J segment 4 bases; nucleotides outside the gene matches: 13. Germline V gene data show CDR1 as MNHEY and CDR2 as SMNVEV (reference sequence). This CDR3 reads CASSGPGLGEYEQYF. In nucleotides, the CDR3 is TGTGCCAGCTCTGGTCCGGGACTAGGGGAATACGAGCAGTACTTC.

The rearrangement links TRBV7-9 to TRBJ2-3; D gene unclear. The germline gives CDR1 SEHNR, CDR2 FQNEAQ (reference sequence). The CDR3 contains 12 residues. Trimming cost V 4 bases and J 4 bases, with 6 bases left between them. CDR3 loop: CASSYTADTQYF. The CDR3 DNA is TGTGCCAGCAGCTATACAGCAGATACGCAGTATTTT.

This chain's CDR3 is CASSWTGMHSQYF. For the CDR3, the DNA is TGTGCCAGCAGCTGGACAGGGATGCACTCCCAGTACTTC. J is TRBJ2-5 and V is TRBV7-9; 8 nucleotides match TRBD1. From germline, CDR1 is SEHNR and CDR2 FQNEAQ (reference sequence). The CDR3 contains 13 residues. Germline trimming cut 4 bases from V and 9 bases from J; bases unmatched to any gene: 7. The whole variable domain, filled in from reference TRBV7-9 and TRBJ2-5, reads DTGVSQNPRHKITKRGQNVTFRCDPISEHNRLYWYRQTLGQGPEFLTYFQNEAQLEKSRLLSDRFSAERPKGSFSTLEIQRTEQGDSAMYLCASSWTGMHSQYFGPGTRLLVL.

In its sample, this clone was seen many times. Other DNA sequences in the sample encode the same CDR3. DNA for the CDR3: TGTGCCAGCAGCTCTCAGGGGTATAGCAATCAGCCCCAGCATTTT. Its translation is CASSSQGYSNQPQHF. This chain joins TRBV27 and TRBJ1-5; D may be TRBD1 (6 bases). CDR1 and CDR2 from the germline V gene are MNHEY and SMNVEV (reference sequence). Trimming took off 6 bases at V and 0 bases at J, with 12 bases between the two ends. CDR3 length: 15 amino acids.

V gene TRBV7-9 combines with J gene TRBJ1-6; TRBD1 aligns across 8 bases. Trimming removed 5 bases from V and 10 bases from J; junction bases left unmatched: 10. Germline CDR1 is SEHNR and CDR2 is FQNEAQ (reference sequence). The CDR3 contains 15 residues. Here the CDR3 reads CASSKPGQDGSPLHF. The CDR3 DNA sequence: TGTGCCAGCAGCAAACCGGGACAGGACGGCTCACCCCTCCACTTT. The full variable domain, rest sourced from reference TRBV7-9 and TRBJ1-6, is DTGVSQNPRHKITKRGQNVTFRCDPISEHNRLYWYRQTLGQGPEFLTYFQNEAQLEKSRLLSDRFSAERPKGSFSTLEIQRTEQGDSAMYLCASSKPGQDGSPLHFGNGTRLTVT.

The J gene is TRBJ2-1, the V gene TRBV10-3; 11 bases line up with TRBD2. CDR3 length: 14 residues. Losses at the gene ends were 6 bases for V and 10 bases for J; bases not matched to a gene: 8. Germline CDR1 is ENHRY and CDR2 is SYGVKD. The CDR3 region is CAIREGLAVEEQFF. As DNA, the CDR3 is TGTGCCATCAGAGAGGGACTAGCGGTGGAAGAGCAGTTCTTC.

The chain carries TRBV6-1 and TRBJ2-3; TRBD2 aligns across 7 bases. Germline CDR1 reads MNHNS; CDR2 reads SASEGT. The CDR3 has 14 amino acids. V gave up 7 bases and J gave up 7 bases; unmatched junction bases: 11. CDR3 bases: TGTGCCAGCAAGCGGGACTCTGGAATCAATACGCAGTATTTT. Its protein is CASKRDSGINTQYF.

This clone was recorded only once. This chain uses TRBV4-1 with TRBJ2-7, with TRBD1 as a possible D gene (7 bases). The CDR3 runs to 15 residues. Trimming removed 0 bases from V and 6 bases from J, with 15 bases in between. Germline values: CDR1 MGHRA, CDR2 YSYEKL. The CDR3 coding sequence is TGCGCCAGCAGCCAAGATCGGAGCAGGGGGGCCGAGCAGTACTTC. Translating gives CASSQDRSRGAEQYF.

The J gene is TRBJ2-3, the V gene TRBV6-6; D possibly corresponds to TRBD2 (6 bases). Per germline, CDR1 MNHNY and CDR2 SVGAGI (reference sequence). The CDR3 covers 15 residues. With 0 bases removed from V and 7 bases from J, the gap between germline ends came to 14 bases. In DNA form, the CDR3 reads TGTGCCAGCAGTTACTCCGGGAGTATAAGGAATACGCAGTATTTT. It codes for CASSYSGSIRNTQYF.

The chain couples TRBV7-2 to TRBJ2-1, with 9 bases aligning to TRBD2. With 5 bases clipped from V and 11 bases from J, the junction kept 16 bases outside the gene matches. The CDR3 covers 16 residues. CDR1 is SGHTA, CDR2 FQGNSA, per germline. The CDR3 bases are TGTGCCAGCAGCACGACATCTACCGGGACTAGCAGGAAGCAGTTCTTC. Translating it yields CASSTTSTGTSRKQFF.

The chain has TRBV28 and TRBJ1-2; 7 bases align to TRBD1. V lost 5 bases to trimming and J lost 8 bases; unmatched junction nucleotides: 8. This CDR3 spans 13 amino acids. Germline V CDR1 and CDR2: MDHEN, SYDVKM. CDR3 nucleotide sequence: TGTGCCAGCAGTCCTGACAGGGTGAGCGGCTACACCTTC. Amino acids: CASSPDRVSGYTF.

A remark on this clone: The sample has other DNA sequences that encode this CDR3 too. The chain carries TRBV5-1 and TRBJ2-1, with D tentatively TRBD2 (5 bases). Trimming took off 5 bases at V and 4 bases at J, with 16 bases between the two ends. CDR3 length: 15 amino acids. From germline, CDR1 is SGHRS and CDR2 YFSETQ. CDR3 in amino acids: CASSLDTGGYNEQFF. Written as DNA, the CDR3 is TGCGCCAGCAGTCTAGACACCGGCGGGTACAATGAGCAGTTCTTC.

The chain has TRBV6-5 and TRBJ1-3, with D unclear. Germline values: CDR1 MNHEY, CDR2 SVGAGI. V lost 5 bases, J lost 4 bases, and 12 bases lay in between. The CDR3 has 14 residues. The DNA of the CDR3 is TGTGCCAGCAGTAGAGGGATTGCCGGAAACACCATATATTTT. It translates to CASSRGIAGNTIYF.

On this clone itself: This specimen includes other DNA sequences encoding the same CDR3. The CDR3 nucleotides read TGTGCCAGTAGCCGGGACAGGAGCAATTCACCCCTCCACTTT. Residues: CASSRDRSNSPLHF. The gene calls are TRBV19 and TRBJ1-6; 8 nucleotides line up with TRBD1. This CDR3 has 14 residues. Germline V gives CDR1 LNHDA, CDR2 SQIVND (reference sequence). Trimming at V came to 6 bases and at J to 7 bases, leaving 5 bases not matched to a gene. The full variable domain, with the rest looked up from reference TRBV19 and TRBJ1-6, is DGGITQSPKYLFRKEGQNVTLSCEQNLNHDAMYWYRQDPGQGLRLIYYSQIVNDFQKGDIAEGYSVSREKKESFPLTVTSAQKNPTAFYLCASSRDRSNSPLHFGNGTRLTVT.

The V call is TRBV15, the J call TRBJ2-1; the D is unclear. Germline V gene sequence: CDR1 LNHNV, CDR2 YYDKDF (reference sequence). Between the trimmed V and J ends, which lost 0 bases and 4 bases, there was a span of 16 bases. This CDR3 has 17 amino acids. CDR3 nucleotide sequence: TGTGCCACCAGCAGAGAGCGCAGTTTTGGGGAATACAATGAGCAGTTCTTC. Translating gives CATSRERSFGEYNEQFF. The complete variable domain, with remaining parts taken from reference TRBV15 and TRBJ2-1, reads DAMVIQNPRYQVTQFGKPVTLSCSQTLNHNVMYWYQQKSSQAPKLLFHYYDKDFNNEADTPDNFQSRRPNTSFCFLDIRSPGLGDTAMYLCATSRERSFGEYNEQFFGPGTRLTVL.

V gene TRBV19 combines with J gene TRBJ1-2; unclear D gene. Trimming stripped 4 bases from V and 3 bases from J, with 6 bases between. The CDR3 length is 12 residues. Germline CDR1 LNHDA, CDR2 SQIVND (reference sequence). For the CDR3, the DNA is TGTGCCAGTAGTACCTACGACTATGGCTACACCTTC. Its protein product is CASSTYDYGYTF.

V gene TRBV29-1 combines with J gene TRBJ2-5; TRBD1 agrees at 8 bases. The CDR3 runs 14 residues. Per the germline V gene, CDR1 is SQVTM and CDR2 is ANQGSEA. The V segment lost 4 bases and the J segment 3 bases; nucleotides outside the gene matches: 7. Here the CDR3 DNA reads TGCAGCGTTGTAGACAGGGGACGTAAAGAGACCCAGTACTTC. Translating it yields CSVVDRGRKETQYF.

This clone was counted only a few times. The chain combines TRBV11-2 with TRBJ1-2; 12 bases are shared with TRBD1. CDR3 size: 18 residues. The germline V gene has CDR1 SGHAT and CDR2 FQNNGV. V lost 2 bases, J lost 4 bases, and 11 bases stayed unmatched. The CDR3 reads CASSLTGTGGMLGYGYTF. CDR3 nucleotide sequence: TGTGCCAGCAGCTTAACCGGGACAGGGGGCATGTTGGGCTATGGCTACACCTTC.